This entry lists 21 T cell receptor beta chains sequenced from one sample in a study of T-cell memory formation after mild COVID-19. TCRdb reanalysed the 5' RACE reads using MiXCR and keeps one entry per CDR3 protein. The sample shows around 250,000 distinct CDR3 sequences, 15% to 20% of them seen only once. The sequencing sample was made of PBMCs or a T cell subset sorted from them (not recorded which). Every receptor here comes from a man between 18 and 35 years old who had mild COVID-19 (a few samples of this study predate the infection). Cell type and time point are not known.

This clonotype was detected many times. The rearrangement links TRBV7-2 to TRBJ2-1, with D possibly TRBD1 on 5 matching bases. The CDR3 covers 13 residues. V shed 4 bases and J shed 8 bases, with 12 bases lying between them. Germline CDR1 is SGHTA and CDR2 is FQGNSA. The CDR3 spells CASSSAGHHEQFF. CDR3 nucleotide sequence: TGTGCCAGCAGCTCAGCAGGGCACCATGAGCAGTTCTTC.

The rearrangement links TRBV7-2 to TRBJ1-1, with 8 bases matching TRBD1. CDR1 is SGHTA, CDR2 FQGNSA, per germline. Trimming at V came to 0 bases and at J to 3 bases, leaving 12 bases not matched to a gene. The CDR3 has 18 residues. For the CDR3, the DNA is TGTGCCAGCAGCTTAGCCGGGGGCGGACAGGGAGTTTACACTGAAGCTTTCTTT. Translation: CASSLAGGGQGVYTEAFF.

The chain combines TRBV4-3 with TRBJ1-6; weak D call: TRBD1 (5 bases). The V end lost 0 bases, the J end lost 8 bases, and 14 bases lay between the germline ends. The length of the CDR3 is 16 residues. Germline-derived CDR1 and CDR2 are LGHNA and YSLEER. The CDR3 sequence is CASSQDVAGRDSPLHF. The CDR3 region has the DNA TGCGCCAGCAGCCAAGATGTAGCAGGGCGAGATTCACCCCTCCACTTT.

In its sample, this clonotype was seen many times. The rearrangement uses TRBV10-3 and TRBJ2-7; D gene unclear. The CDR3 has 12 amino acids. Per the germline V gene, CDR1 is ENHRY and CDR2 is SYGVKD. V lost 2 bases, J lost 6 bases, and 8 bases lay in between. The CDR3 DNA sequence: TGTGCCATCAGTGAGCCGGCGGTCGAGCAGTACTTC. Its translation is CAISEPAVEQYF.

This clonotype was found many times. V is TRBV7-6 and J is TRBJ2-3; 7 bases match TRBD1. Trimming removed 5 bases from V and 2 bases from J; junction bases left unmatched: 7. The CDR3 sequence is 15 residues long. Germline V CDR1 and CDR2: SGHVS, FNYEAQ. The CDR3 DNA reads TGTGCCAGCAGCCCCGGGACAGCTCTCACAGATACGCAGTATTTT. It is translated as CASSPGTALTDTQYF.

This chain connects TRBV18 to TRBJ2-2, with D maybe TRBD1 (6 bases). V lost 4 bases and J 7 bases, leaving 19 bases between the germline ends. Germline CDR1 reads KGHSH; CDR2 reads LQKENI. The CDR3 consists of 16 residues. The CDR3 DNA reads as TGTGCCAGCTCACTCAACTCGGACAGTCCGGTCGGGGAGCTGTTTTTT. This codes for CASSLNSDSPVGELFF.

This clonotype has just a few counts. The gene calls are TRBV11-2 and TRBJ2-7; D remains ambiguous. Per the germline V gene, CDR1 is SGHAT and CDR2 is FQNNGV. The CDR3 sequence is 14 residues long. V was pared by 1 base and J by 1 base, with 8 bases between. CDR3 residues: CASSLVARSYEQYF. The CDR3 DNA follows: TGTGCCAGCAGCTTAGTAGCCAGATCCTACGAGCAGTACTTC.

The chain employs TRBV6-1 and TRBJ1-2, with TRBD1 identical over 8 bases. Germline CDR1 reads MNHNS; CDR2 reads SASEGT. This CDR3 has 13 residues. V was pared by 6 bases and J by 2 bases, with 2 bases of the junction left unmatched. The CDR3 sequence: CASRTGVNYGYTF. The DNA for the CDR3 is TGTGCCAGCAGGACAGGGGTCAACTATGGCTACACCTTC.

This chain links TRBV5-5 with TRBJ2-3, with D uncertain. The CDR3 runs 14 residues. Germline V gives CDR1 SGHKS, CDR2 YYEKEE (reference sequence). Trimming removed 2 bases from V and 2 bases from J, with 9 bases in between. As DNA, the CDR3 is TGTGCCAGCAGCTTAAGGTGGGCCACAGATACGCAGTATTTT. It translates to CASSLRWATDTQYF. Variable domain in full (rest from reference TRBV5-5 and TRBJ2-3): DAGVTQSPTHLIKTRGQQVTLRCSPISGHKSVSWYQQVLGQGPQFIFQYYEKEERGRGNFPDRFSARQFPNYSSELNVNALLLGDSALYLCASSLRWATDTQYFGPGTRLTVL.

This clonotype occurred a few times. The chain has TRBV2 and TRBJ2-1; 7 positions agree with TRBD1. V lost 10 bases to trimming and J lost 8 bases; unmatched junction nucleotides: 8. The germline V gene has CDR1 SNHLY and CDR2 FYNNEI. The CDR3 sequence is 12 residues long. The CDR3 is CATSDRDHEQFF. Written as DNA, the CDR3 is TGTGCCACCTCAGACAGGGATCATGAGCAGTTCTTC.

A few counts support this clonotype. This chain links TRBV27 with TRBJ2-7, with D perhaps being TRBD1 or TRBD2 (6 bases each). The germline V gene has CDR1 MNHEY and CDR2 SMNVEV (reference sequence). This CDR3 is 11 amino acids long. CDR3 sequence (DNA): TGTGCGGAGGGGGGCAGCTACGAGCAGTACTTC. Its protein product is CAEGGSYEQYF.

The V and J genes are TRBV4-2 and TRBJ1-5, with TRBD1 identical over 7 bases. CDR1 and CDR2 from the germline V gene are LGHNA and YNFKEQ. V shed 3 bases and J 2 bases; nucleotides not matched to a gene: 4. The CDR3 covers 15 residues. CDR3 DNA sequence: TGTGCCAGCAGCCAGAATGACAGGGGCAATCAGCCCCAGCATTTT. Encoded protein: CASSQNDRGNQPQHF.

In its sample, this clonotype was seen many times. The gene calls are TRBV20-1 and TRBJ2-5, with TRBD2 matching over 7 bases. Germline loops: CDR1 DFQATT, CDR2 SNEGSKA (reference sequence). This CDR3 region has 13 residues. V shed 5 bases, J shed 5 bases, and the junction held 8 bases outside the gene matches. This CDR3 is CSASQLARETQYF. CDR3 bases: TGCAGTGCTTCACAACTAGCGCGGGAGACCCAGTACTTC.

The rearrangement joins TRBV20-1 to TRBJ2-7; 7 nucleotides agree with TRBD1. The germline CDR1 and CDR2 sequences are DFQATT and SNEGSKA (reference sequence). This CDR3 has 13 amino acids. V was clipped by 5 bases and J by 6 bases; unmatched bases: 10. CDR3 in DNA: TGCAGTGCTCCCCCGACAGGGCGACCCGAGCAGTACTTC. Encoded protein: CSAPPTGRPEQYF.

The chain links TRBV6-2 or TRBV6-3 to TRBJ2-1; 11 nucleotides align to TRBD1. V was pared by 2 bases and J by 4 bases, with 4 bases of the junction left unmatched. The CDR3 is 16 residues long. Germline V gene sequence: CDR1 MNHEY, CDR2 SVGEGT. The CDR3 region is CASSYGQGASYNEQFF. CDR3 nucleotide sequence: TGTGCCAGCAGTTACGGACAGGGGGCATCATACAATGAGCAGTTCTTC.

The V call is TRBV13, the J call TRBJ2-1, with 9 bases matching TRBD2. The J segment lost 7 bases and the V segment lost 5 bases, leaving 12 bases of the junction unmatched. The CDR3 has 16 residues. Germline values: CDR1 PRHDT, CDR2 FYEKMQ (reference sequence). CDR3 protein: CASSDPGRGGRNEQFF. The CDR3 DNA sequence: TGTGCCAGCAGCGACCCTGGGCGGGGGGGCCGGAATGAGCAGTTCTTC.

This clonotype occurred a few times. The chain has TRBV14 and TRBJ1-2; tentative D call: TRBD1 (6 bases). CDR1 and CDR2 from the germline V gene are SGHDN and FVKESK. CDR3 length: 14 residues. Trimming took off 7 bases at V and 4 bases at J, with 16 bases between the two ends. The CDR3 loop is CASIRRQDPYGYTF. The CDR3 DNA reads as TGTGCCAGCATCCGAAGACAGGATCCCTATGGCTACACCTTC.

This clonotype occurred many times. This chain links TRBV7-2 with TRBJ2-4, with 12 bases fitting TRBD2. The CDR3 covers 18 residues. The junction had 8 bases not matched to a gene; V was cut back by 4 bases and J by 1 base. Germline CDR1 is SGHTA and CDR2 is FQGNSA. The CDR3 sequence is CASSYGLAGTQAKNIQYF. Here the CDR3 DNA reads TGTGCCAGCAGCTACGGACTAGCGGGAACACAGGCCAAAAACATTCAGTACTTC.

This clonotype has more than one count but fewer than ten. V is TRBV3-1 and J is TRBJ1-3; possibly TRBD1 for D (5 bases). The V gene's germline CDR1 is LGHDT and CDR2 YNNKEL (reference sequence). The CDR3 contains 17 residues. Trimming stripped 0 bases from V and 4 bases from J, with 16 bases between. CDR3 protein: CASSQDRLRGAGNTIYF. The CDR3 DNA is TGTGCCAGCAGCCAAGATCGCCTGAGGGGTGCAGGAAACACCATATATTTT.

The rearrangement joins TRBV5-5 to TRBJ2-7, with D maybe TRBD2 (6 bases). The germline CDR1 and CDR2 sequences are SGHKS and YYEKEE (reference sequence). The CDR3 contains 12 residues. Deletions cut 5 bases from V and 7 bases from J, with 13 bases between. The CDR3 reads CASSSGVGEQYF. The CDR3 coding sequence is TGTGCCAGCAGTTCGGGGGTAGGGGAGCAGTACTTC.

The J gene is TRBJ2-1, the V gene TRBV5-1; the D is unclear. CDR3 length: 14 amino acids. CDR1 is SGHRS and CDR2 is YFSETQ in the germline V gene. V was trimmed by 0 bases and J by 4 bases, leaving 8 bases between them. This CDR3 is CASSLGGEYNEQFF. In DNA form, the CDR3 reads TGCGCCAGCAGCTTGGGCGGAGAGTACAATGAGCAGTTCTTC. The full variable domain, rest sourced from reference TRBV5-1 and TRBJ2-1, is KAGVTQTPRYLIKTRGQQVTLSCSPISGHRSVSWYQQTPGQGLQFLFEYFSETQRNKGNFPGRFSGRQFSNSRSEMNVSTLELGDSALYLCASSLGGEYNEQFFGPGTRLTVL.